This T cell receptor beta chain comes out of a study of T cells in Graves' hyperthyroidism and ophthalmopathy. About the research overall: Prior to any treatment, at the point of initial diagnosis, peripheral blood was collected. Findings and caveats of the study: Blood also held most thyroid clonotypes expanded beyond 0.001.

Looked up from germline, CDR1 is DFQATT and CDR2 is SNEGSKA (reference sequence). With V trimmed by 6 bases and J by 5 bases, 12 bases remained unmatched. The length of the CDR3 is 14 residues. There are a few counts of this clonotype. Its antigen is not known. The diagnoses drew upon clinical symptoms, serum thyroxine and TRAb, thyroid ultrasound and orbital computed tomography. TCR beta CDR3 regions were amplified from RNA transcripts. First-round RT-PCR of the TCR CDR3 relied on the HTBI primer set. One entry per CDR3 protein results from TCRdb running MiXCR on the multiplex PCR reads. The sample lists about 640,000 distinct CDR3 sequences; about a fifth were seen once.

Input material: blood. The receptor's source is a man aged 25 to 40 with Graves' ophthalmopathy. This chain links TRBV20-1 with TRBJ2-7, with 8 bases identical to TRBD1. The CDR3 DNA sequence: TGCAGTGCCTCTACCGGGACAGGCAGGGACGAGCAGTACTTC. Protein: CSASTGTGRDEQYF.